A single sample is the source of the 32 T cell receptor beta chains below, sequenced in a study of shared clonotypes between healthy human individuals. Naive CD8 isolation took CD45RO-negative cells positively selected for CCR7 and excluded terminally differentiated effector memory CD45RA+ cells. Assay: immunoSEQ multiplex PCR; the TCRdb copy retains only in-frame clones and omits some. This table holds hundreds of thousands of clones, 90% to 95% found once. Input material: naive CD8+ T cells sorted from blood. The origin of the receptors is a woman aged 25 to 39 in good health.

The rearrangement links TRBV28 to TRBJ1-2; 7 bases map to TRBD1. Germline CDR1 MDHEN, CDR2 SYDVKM. After removal of 2 bases from V and 3 bases from J, the junction contained 9 bases not matched to a gene. The CDR3 is 16 residues long. The CDR3 region is CASSLTARTGDYGYTF. The CDR3 DNA sequence: TGTGCCAGCAGTTTAACAGCGCGAACAGGGGACTATGGCTACACCTTC.

The chain joins TRBV7-9 to TRBJ2-3, with TRBD1 as a possible D gene (6 bases). The CDR3 consists of 15 residues. V lost 1 base to trimming and J lost 3 bases, with 11 bases between them. CDR1 and CDR2 (germline): SEHNR, FQNEAQ (reference sequence). CDR3 in amino acids: CASSLGGGLTDTQYF. For the CDR3, the DNA is TGTGCCAGCAGCTTAGGTGGGGGCTTGACAGATACGCAGTATTTT.

This clone showed up just a few times. V usage is TRBV19 and J usage is TRBJ1-4, with D unclear. Trimming stripped 4 bases from V and 6 bases from J, with 6 bases between. This CDR3 region has 12 residues. The germline CDR1 and CDR2 sequences are LNHDA and SQIVND (reference sequence). CDR3 nucleotide sequence: TGTGCCAGTAGTACCGACGATGAAAAACTGTTTTTT. It translates to CASSTDDEKLFF.

The rearrangement links TRBV30 to TRBJ1-2; no reliable D call. The CDR3 runs to 9 residues. The V end lost 5 bases, the J end lost 8 bases, and 6 bases lay between the germline ends. CDR1 and CDR2 from the germline V gene are GTSNPN and SVGIG (reference sequence). In DNA form, the CDR3 reads TGTGCCTGGCCGGAAGGCTACACCTTC. It encodes CAWPEGYTF.

The chain employs TRBV28 and TRBJ2-7; no clear D. The CDR3 runs to 13 residues. Germline V gene lookup returns CDR1 MDHEN and CDR2 SYDVKM. V was trimmed by 5 bases and J by 6 bases, leaving 14 bases between them. The CDR3 is CASSLQNFVEQYF. CDR3 nucleotides: TGTGCCAGCAGTCTACAGAATTTTGTCGAGCAGTACTTC. Drawing the rest from reference TRBV28 and TRBJ2-7, the complete variable domain is DVKVTQSSRYLVKRTGEKVFLECVQDMDHENMFWYRQDPGLGLRLIYFSYDVKMKEKGDIPEGYSVSREKKERFSLILESASTNQTSMYLCASSLQNFVEQYFGPGTRLTVT.

This chain connects TRBV30 to TRBJ2-7, with 9 bases aligning to TRBD1. CDR3 length: 14 residues. With 2 bases clipped from V and 3 bases from J, the junction kept 5 bases outside the gene matches. The germline V gene encodes CDR1 GTSNPN and CDR2 SVGIG (reference sequence). As DNA, the CDR3 is TGTGCCTGGAGTACCGGGACAGGGTACTACGAGCAGTACTTC. Translation: CAWSTGTGYYEQYF.

This clone was detected only once. The V call is TRBV28, the J call TRBJ1-1; the D gene is possibly TRBD1 (5 bases). With 1 base removed from V and 0 bases from J, the gap between germline ends came to 9 bases. The CDR3 is 15 residues long. Germline loops: CDR1 MDHEN, CDR2 SYDVKM. This CDR3 is CASSLFQGLNTEAFF. Written as DNA, the CDR3 is TGTGCCAGCAGTTTATTCCAGGGCCTGAACACTGAAGCTTTCTTT.

The chain carries TRBV28 and TRBJ2-1; D gene uncertain. The germline V and J ends were trimmed by 2 bases and 5 bases, with 7 bases remaining between them. Germline V lookup: CDR1 MDHEN, CDR2 SYDVKM. The CDR3 is 13 residues long. CDR3 loop: CASSLGSNNEQFF. CDR3 bases: TGTGCCAGCAGTTTAGGCAGCAACAATGAGCAGTTCTTC. The variable domain in full, completed from reference TRBV28 and TRBJ2-1, reads DVKVTQSSRYLVKRTGEKVFLECVQDMDHENMFWYRQDPGLGLRLIYFSYDVKMKEKGDIPEGYSVSREKKERFSLILESASTNQTSMYLCASSLGSNNEQFFGPGTRLTVL.

This chain joins TRBV28 and TRBJ2-7; D remains ambiguous. The length of the CDR3 is 16 residues. CDR1 and CDR2 (germline): MDHEN, SYDVKM. V lost 2 bases to trimming and J lost 3 bases, with 17 bases between them. CDR3 in DNA: TGTGCCAGCAGTTTACCCCAGACTTACATAATCTACGAGCAGTACTTC. This sequence encodes CASSLPQTYIIYEQYF.

Written as DNA, the CDR3 is TGTGCCAGCCGCCATTCGACAGGGAACAATCAGCCCCAGCATTTT. Protein: CASRHSTGNNQPQHF. The V and J genes are TRBV2 and TRBJ1-5, with TRBD1 matching over 7 bases. Trimming removed 8 bases from V and 3 bases from J; junction bases left unmatched: 10. The CDR3 is made up of 15 amino acids. In germline, CDR1 is SNHLY, CDR2 FYNNEI.

This clone was seen only once. The chain recombines TRBV29-1 with TRBJ1-3; D is perhaps TRBD1 (6 bases). V gave up 6 bases and J gave up 0 bases, with 12 bases separating them. This CDR3 comprises 14 residues. Germline CDR1 is SQVTM and CDR2 is ANQGSEA. CDR3 bases: TGCAGCGTCCGGGACACTGACTCTGGAAACACCATATATTTT. This encodes CSVRDTDSGNTIYF.

The chain uses TRBV7-9 and TRBJ1-2; D remains unclear. The CDR3 totals 13 residues. Germline V gives CDR1 SEHNR, CDR2 FQNEAQ (reference sequence). V gave up 5 bases and J gave up 7 bases, with 14 bases separating them. This CDR3 reads CASSMPGFFGYTF. In nucleotides, the CDR3 is TGTGCCAGCAGCATGCCAGGATTCTTTGGCTACACCTTC.

V is TRBV28 and J is TRBJ2-7; D may be TRBD1 or TRBD2 (5 bases each). The CDR3 loop spans 16 amino acids. Trimming removed 2 bases at V and 2 bases at J, with 16 bases between. Germline CDR1 is MDHEN and CDR2 is SYDVKM. The CDR3 is CASSLGRWDVAYEQYF. The CDR3 DNA sequence: TGTGCCAGCAGTTTAGGGCGTTGGGACGTAGCCTACGAGCAGTACTTC.

This clone has only one observation. The chain combines TRBV7-9 with TRBJ2-7; D remains unclear. V was shortened by 4 bases and J by 2 bases, with 15 bases between the two germline ends. Germline V gene lookup returns CDR1 SEHNR and CDR2 FQNEAQ (reference sequence). CDR3 length: 15 residues. This chain's CDR3 is CASSSYNDTAYEQYF. The CDR3, as DNA: TGTGCCAGCAGCTCCTATAATGATACCGCCTACGAGCAGTACTTC.

The V and J genes are TRBV29-1 and TRBJ2-1; D not certain. Germline V gene data show CDR1 as SQVTM and CDR2 as ANQGSEA. The CDR3 is 14 residues long. V was clipped by 4 bases and J by 2 bases, with 12 bases between them. Here the CDR3 DNA reads TGCAGCGTTGTCTTTGGCGGAACCTACAATGAGCAGTTCTTC. This translates into CSVVFGGTYNEQFF.

The chain employs TRBV27 and TRBJ2-7; tentatively, D is TRBD2 (6 bases). Germline CDR1 and CDR2: MNHEY and SMNVEV (reference sequence). V was clipped by 6 bases and J by 11 bases, with 17 bases between them. CDR3 length: 12 amino acids. DNA of the CDR3: TGTGCCAGCAGGCCCCGGCGGGGACTGGAGTACTTC. This translates into CASRPRRGLEYF.

The gene calls are TRBV28 and TRBJ2-5; 10 nucleotides line up with TRBD1. The DNA end is a closer match to TRBJ2-7, so the J assignment may be wrong. CDR1 is MDHEN, CDR2 SYDVKM, per germline. This CDR3 is 15 amino acids long. CDR3 nucleotide sequence: TGTGCCAGCAGTGGGGACAGGGGAAGCTTCCACGAGCAGTACTTC. The encoded protein is CASSGDRGSFHEQYF.

The chain combines TRBV5-6 with TRBJ2-7, with a possible D match to TRBD1 (6 bases). V gave up 3 bases and J gave up 2 bases, with 12 bases separating them. CDR3 length: 14 amino acids. Germline assignment: CDR1 SGHDT and CDR2 YYEEEE. The CDR3 region is CASSWGQGPYEQYF. The CDR3, as DNA: TGTGCCAGCAGCTGGGGGCAGGGCCCCTACGAGCAGTACTTC.

V usage is TRBV2 and J usage is TRBJ2-4, with D possibly being TRBD1 or TRBD2 (5 bases each). The ends were cut back, 8 bases at V and 1 base at J, with 15 bases in the middle. The CDR3 is made up of 15 amino acids. Germline CDR1 is SNHLY and CDR2 is FYNNEI. The DNA for the CDR3 is TGTGCCAGCTTTTTGGGGACCCAGGCCAAAAACATTCAGTACTTC. This codes for CASFLGTQAKNIQYF.

Of note for this clone: Other DNA sequences in this sample translate to the same CDR3. The V and J genes are TRBV2 and TRBJ2-7; TRBD2 aligns across 7 bases. The V gene's germline CDR1 is SNHLY and CDR2 FYNNEI. The V and J ends lost 6 bases and 3 bases, in that order; junction bases with no gene match: 5. The length of the CDR3 is 13 residues. The DNA of the CDR3 is TGTGCCAGCAGCGAGCGGGGCAGCTACGAGCAGTACTTC. This codes for CASSERGSYEQYF. Full variable domain (rest looked up from reference TRBV2 and TRBJ2-7): EPEVTQTPSHQVTQMGQEVILRCVPISNHLYFYWYRQILGQKVEFLVSFYNNEISEKSEIFDDQFSVERPDGSNFTLKIRSTKLEDSAMYFCASSERGSYEQYFGPGTRLTVT.

The J gene is TRBJ1-5, the V gene TRBV10-3, with D tentatively TRBD1 (5 bases). The V gene's germline CDR1 is ENHRY and CDR2 SYGVKD. This CDR3 is built from 15 residues. Trimming removed 0 bases at V and 5 bases at J, with 11 bases between. In nucleotides, the CDR3 is TGTGCCATCAGTGAGTCGATCGGGGCTTATCAGCCCCAGCATTTT. Its translation is CAISESIGAYQPQHF.

The chain has TRBV9 and TRBJ2-7; the D is unclear. In germline, CDR1 is SGDLS, CDR2 YYNGEE. The CDR3 runs 15 residues. The V end lost 0 bases, the J end lost 5 bases, and 15 bases lay between the germline ends. As DNA, the CDR3 is TGTGCCAGCAGCGTAGATTTTACCAGTTCCCACGAGCAGTACTTC. Translating gives CASSVDFTSSHEQYF.

The chain employs TRBV9 and TRBJ2-7, with a tentative D call TRBD1 (6 bases). The germline CDR1 and CDR2 sequences are SGDLS and YYNGEE. Trimming removed 0 bases from V and 6 bases from J, with 10 bases in between. The CDR3 totals 13 residues. In nucleotides, the CDR3 is TGTGCCAGCAGCGTAGAAGGGGGAAGCGAGCAGTACTTC. Translating it yields CASSVEGGSEQYF.

The chain links TRBV28 to TRBJ2-1; 7 bases are shared with TRBD2. Trimming at V came to 10 bases and at J to 5 bases, leaving 11 bases not matched to a gene. The CDR3 has 14 amino acids. Germline V CDR1 and CDR2: MDHEN, SYDVKM. Here the CDR3 DNA reads TGTGCCACCAATGGGCCTAGCGGAGACAATGAGCAGTTCTTC. Translating gives CATNGPSGDNEQFF.

V is TRBV28 and J is TRBJ2-2; TRBD2 aligns across 8 bases. Per the germline V gene, CDR1 is MDHEN and CDR2 is SYDVKM. After removal of 5 bases from V and 6 bases from J, the junction contained 14 bases not matched to a gene. The CDR3 consists of 17 residues. CDR3 amino acids: CASSGPILAGGSGELFF. DNA for the CDR3: TGTGCCAGCAGTGGCCCTATTCTTGCGGGAGGATCCGGGGAGCTGTTTTTT.

The V and J genes are TRBV27 and TRBJ1-1; D call uncertain. Deletions cut 5 bases from V and 1 base from J, with 11 bases between. The germline CDR1 and CDR2 sequences are MNHEY and SMNVEV (reference sequence). The CDR3 covers 14 residues. The CDR3 loop reads CASSALWGNTEAFF. In DNA, the CDR3 is TGTGCCAGCAGTGCGTTGTGGGGGAACACTGAAGCTTTCTTT.

The rearrangement uses TRBV4-1 and TRBJ2-3; the D gene is possibly TRBD2 (6 bases). Trimming shortened V by 1 base and J by 2 bases, and 10 bases separated the two germline ends. From germline, CDR1 is MGHRA and CDR2 YSYEKL. This CDR3 has 15 amino acids. This CDR3 reads CASSQGAGFTDTQYF. CDR3 in DNA: TGCGCCAGCAGCCAAGGTGCGGGATTCACAGATACGCAGTATTTT.

The rearrangement joins TRBV29-1 to TRBJ1-1; no clear D gene. CDR3 length equals 15 residues. From germline, CDR1 is SQVTM and CDR2 ANQGSEA. The germline V and J ends were trimmed by 3 bases and 6 bases, with 20 bases remaining between them. CDR3 sequence reads: CSVDSRRGRKPEAFF. The CDR3 nucleotides are TGCAGCGTTGATTCCAGGAGAGGGCGGAAGCCTGAAGCTTTCTTT.

This clone has only one observation. V is TRBV27 and J is TRBJ2-7, with a weak D call TRBD2 (6 bases). The CDR3 contains 14 residues. Trimming took off 6 bases at V and 2 bases at J, with 14 bases between the two ends. Germline V gene lookup returns CDR1 MNHEY and CDR2 SMNVEV (reference sequence). The CDR3 sequence is CASSAGRAAYEQYF. CDR3 in DNA: TGTGCCAGCAGCGCGGGACGGGCTGCCTACGAGCAGTACTTC.

This rearrangement joins TRBV9 to TRBJ2-1, with D possibly being TRBD2 (6 bases). Germline lookup yields CDR1 SGDLS and CDR2 YYNGEE. This CDR3 contains 16 residues. The V end was cut by 0 bases, the J end by 2 bases, with 12 bases between. For the CDR3, the DNA is TGTGCCAGCAGCGTAGGAGATAGCGGTACCTACAATGAGCAGTTCTTC. This sequence encodes CASSVGDSGTYNEQFF.

The chain carries TRBV6-5 and TRBJ2-7; possibly TRBD1 for D (6 bases). Per germline, CDR1 MNHEY and CDR2 SVGAGI. V was cut by 10 bases and J by 0 bases, with 16 bases left in between. The CDR3 loop spans 14 amino acids. CDR3 sequence (DNA): TGTGCCACCGCCAGGGGCTCGAGCTCCTACGAGCAGTACTTC. Its protein product is CATARGSSSYEQYF.

The chain uses TRBV29-1 and TRBJ2-1, with TRBD2 matching over 11 bases. The germline gives CDR1 SQVTM, CDR2 ANQGSEA. The junction had 14 bases not matched to a gene; V was cut back by 6 bases and J by 7 bases. The CDR3 runs to 16 residues. The CDR3 here is CSVGHSLAGDGNEQFF. The CDR3, as DNA: TGCAGCGTGGGTCATTCACTAGCGGGAGATGGGAATGAGCAGTTCTTC.